These T cell receptor beta chains were read from a single sample in a study of blood T cells in healthy people across ages. TCRdb called the 5' RACE reads again in MiXCR, with one record for every CDR3 protein. The sample holds hundreds of thousands of distinct CDR3 sequences, about half seen once. The sequenced material came from blood. The receptors were gathered from a woman between 55 and 75 years old in good health. Each CDR3 is given with its conserved first and last residue. The D gene is left open where the match is weak. Clone size is given for some rows only: seen once, a few or many times, or a class if the clone is expanded.

j_gene: TRBJ1-6
abundance: few
v_gene: TRBV14
d_gene: TRBD1
CDR3nt: TGTGCCAGCAGCCCGGACAGGGACTCACCCCTCCACTTT
CDR3aa: CASSPDRDSPLHF

j_gene: TRBJ2-7
abundance: -
v_gene: TRBV29-1
d_gene: TRBD2
CDR3nt: TGCAGCGTTGGGCCCACTCAGGGCGGGGGCGAGCAGTACTTC
CDR3aa: CSVGPTQGGGEQYF

j_gene: TRBJ1-2
abundance: few
v_gene: TRBV18
d_gene: -
CDR3nt: TGTGCCAGCTCACCTTCCGGGGATAACGGCTACACCTTC
CDR3aa: CASSPSGDNGYTF

j_gene: TRBJ1-1
abundance: -
v_gene: TRBV11-2
d_gene: -
CDR3nt: TGTGCCAGCAGCTTAGATGCCGGGGTTGGTGCTTTCTTT
CDR3aa: CASSLDAGVGAFF

j_gene: TRBJ2-1
abundance: -
v_gene: TRBV20-1
d_gene: -
CDR3nt: TGCAGTGCCCCCATAGCGGTTAGCTCCTACAATGAGCAGTTCTTC
CDR3aa: CSAPIAVSSYNEQFF

j_gene: TRBJ2-2
abundance: -
v_gene: TRBV12-3/TRBV12-4
d_gene: TRBD2
CDR3nt: TGTGCCAGCAGTGCTAGCGGGGGGAACACCGGGGAGCTGTTTTTT
CDR3aa: CASSASGGNTGELFF

j_gene: TRBJ2-3
abundance: -
v_gene: TRBV29-1
d_gene: -
CDR3nt: TGCAGCGGTGGACAGCCAAACACAGATGCGCAGTATTTT
CDR3aa: CSGGQPNTDAQYF

j_gene: TRBJ2-7
abundance: few
v_gene: TRBV20-1
d_gene: -
CDR3nt: TGCAGTGCTAGAGATCAGGCGAAAGGGCAGTACTTC
CDR3aa: CSARDQAKGQYF

j_gene: TRBJ1-6
abundance: -
v_gene: TRBV15
d_gene: -
CDR3nt: TGTGCCACCAGCCGCGATGCCGGGTCTTCACCCCTCCACTTT
CDR3aa: CATSRDAGSSPLHF

j_gene: TRBJ2-1
abundance: -
v_gene: TRBV20-1
d_gene: TRBD2
CDR3nt: TGCAGTGCTAAGGTCGGGACTAGCGGGAGACTCAGCAATGAGCAGTTCTTC
CDR3aa: CSAKVGTSGRLSNEQFF

j_gene: TRBJ2-1
abundance: many
v_gene: TRBV20-1
d_gene: TRBD2
CDR3nt: TGCAGTGCTAGACCTAGCGGTATCAATGAGCAGTTCTTC
CDR3aa: CSARPSGINEQFF

j_gene: TRBJ2-6
abundance: -
v_gene: TRBV20-1
d_gene: -
CDR3nt: TGCAGTGCCGATGGTCGAGTAGATTCTGGGGCCAACGTCCTGACTTTC
CDR3aa: CSADGRVDSGANVLTF

j_gene: TRBJ2-7
abundance: once
v_gene: TRBV20-1
d_gene: TRBD1
CDR3nt: TGCAGTGCTAGGGAACCGGGACAGGGATTCGAGCAGTACTTC
CDR3aa: CSAREPGQGFEQYF

j_gene: TRBJ2-5
abundance: -
v_gene: TRBV6-1
d_gene: -
CDR3nt: TGTGCCAGCAGTGGGGGACCGAACCAAGAGACCCAGTACTTC
CDR3aa: CASSGGPNQETQYF

j_gene: TRBJ2-7
abundance: -
v_gene: TRBV9
d_gene: TRBD2
CDR3nt: TGTGCCAGCAGCGTAGACACGGGGCTAGCGGGAAGCTTGTACGAGCAGTACTTC
CDR3aa: CASSVDTGLAGSLYEQYF